Sequencing of this T cell receptor beta chain was carried out in a study of blood T cell repertoires in COVID-19 (TCRdb year 2020). Some background on the complete study: Samples covering the acute and convalescent phases of COVID-19 were provided by collaborators in the United States, Italy and Spain. The samples were drawn from the first 160 participants of the ongoing ImmuneRACE study and from 1,254 subjects provided by 6 global collaborators. The repertoires were released in a freely available public database meant as a resource for research on the immune response to SARS-CoV-2. Where available, HLA class I and class II types were obtained from metadata supplied by the sample provider rather than from assay-based typing. Subjects who had been exposed to COVID-19, were actively infected with it, or had recovered from it provided the deeply sampled blood TCRbeta repertoires that made up the dataset. Nearly every sample came with metadata listing a de-identified subject ID, COVID-19 status, age in years and sex. The material from the prospective study consisted of cDNA or gDNA derived from T cells, B-cell-depleted T cells, or PBMCs. The paper's findings and limits, for the study overall: How much clinical and demographic metadata was included differed by source and by participant, and the metadata was provided uncurated.

The CDR3, from cysteine to phenylalanine, totals 14 residues. CDR3 DNA only is kept here, 42 bases in frame from base 1. The V end loses 5 bases and the J end loses 0 bases, and a stretch of 10 bases separates them. Looking up the germline V gene (reference sequence) yields CDR1 LNHDA and CDR2 SQIVND. TCRbeta CDR3 regions were amplified from genomic DNA using the immunoSEQ Assay, a bias-controlled multiplex PCR. Turning to the authors' computational methods: Within the assay, amplification of reference gene primers was used to estimate how many nucleated cells each sample contained. To quantify the absolute abundance of each unique TCRbeta CDR3 rearrangement, sequence reads were collapsed and filtered. Productive Simpson clonality was computed per sample as the square root of Simpson's diversity index over productive rearrangements. TCRdb retrieved this table from immuneACCESS and kept in-frame rearrangements only. Not all clones are present; in checked studies, unresolved V genes account for under half, and no reason is known for the remainder. That table furnishes V, J and clone size, whereas the DNA furnished D and trimming. The sample has some 170,000 clones on record, over 60% of them singletons. The ten top clones hold roughly 8.4% of the sample.

Collaborating institutions collected whole blood in K2EDTA tubes following their own protocols. For TCRbeta analysis, collaborators shipped samples in one of three forms: frozen whole blood, isolated PBMCs, or DNA extracted from either of those sample types. This clone turned up a few times. Its antigen specificity is not known. No base qualities exist here, and no much larger clone lies one base off it. The receptor chain draws on TRBV19 and TRBJ1-1; a tentative D match to TRBD1 spans 5 bases. The source of this sequence is a man in his sixties with acute or convalescent COVID-19. The sample consisted of peripheral blood. CDR3 protein: CASSPRELNTEAFF. The nucleotides are TGTGCCAGTAGTCCCAGGGAATTGAACACTGAAGCTTTCTTT.